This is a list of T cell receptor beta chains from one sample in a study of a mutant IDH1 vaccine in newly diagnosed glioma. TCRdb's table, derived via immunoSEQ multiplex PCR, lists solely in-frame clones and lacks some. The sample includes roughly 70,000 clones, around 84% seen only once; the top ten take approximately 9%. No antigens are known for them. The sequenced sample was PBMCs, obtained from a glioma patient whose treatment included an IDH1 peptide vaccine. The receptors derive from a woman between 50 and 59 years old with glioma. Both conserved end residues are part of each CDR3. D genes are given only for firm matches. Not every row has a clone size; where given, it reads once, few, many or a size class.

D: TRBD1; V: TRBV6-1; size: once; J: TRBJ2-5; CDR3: CASKLTGAETQYF; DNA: TGTGCCAGCAAATTAACAGGGGCAGAGACCCAGTACTTC
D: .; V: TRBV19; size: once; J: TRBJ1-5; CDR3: CASNPGTSNQPQHF; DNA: TGTGCCAGTAACCCCGGGACGAGCAATCAGCCCCAGCATTTT
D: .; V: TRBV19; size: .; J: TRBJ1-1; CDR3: CASSLPLQGNTEAFF; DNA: TGTGCCAGTAGCCTTCCATTACAGGGAAACACTGAAGCTTTCTTT
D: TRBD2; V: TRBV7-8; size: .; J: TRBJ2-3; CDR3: CASSLGREITDTQYF; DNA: TGTGCCAGCAGCTTAGGGCGGGAGATCACAGATACGCAGTATTTT
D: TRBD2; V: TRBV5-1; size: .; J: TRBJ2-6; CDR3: CASSSALTSGGSGANVLTF; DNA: TGCGCCAGCAGCTCGGCCTTGACTAGCGGGGGCTCTGGGGCCAACGTCCTGACTTTC
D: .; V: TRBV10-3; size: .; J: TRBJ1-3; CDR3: CAISLRNRDSYTIYF; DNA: TGTGCCATCAGTTTAAGAAACAGGGATTCCTACACCATATATTTT
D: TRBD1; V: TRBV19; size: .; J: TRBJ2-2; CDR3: CASSDRGHPGELFF; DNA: TGTGCCAGTAGCGACAGGGGGCATCCCGGGGAGCTGTTTTTT
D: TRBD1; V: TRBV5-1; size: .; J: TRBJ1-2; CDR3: CASSAGQVQDPKGYTF; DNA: TGCGCCAGCAGCGCAGGACAGGTTCAAGATCCGAAAGGCTACACCTTC
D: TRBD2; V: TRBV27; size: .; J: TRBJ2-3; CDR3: CASSLDPLVAGDLTDTQYF; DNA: TGTGCCAGCAGTTTGGATCCCCTGGTAGCGGGGGATCTCACAGATACGCAGTATTTT
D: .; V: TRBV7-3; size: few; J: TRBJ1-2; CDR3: CASSPRESNYGYTF; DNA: TGTGCCAGCAGTCCCCGGGAGAGTAACTATGGCTACACCTTC
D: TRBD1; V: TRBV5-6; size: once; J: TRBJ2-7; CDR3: CASSGYLRGYPYEQYF; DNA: TGTGCCAGCAGCGGATACCTCAGGGGGTATCCCTACGAGCAGTACTTC
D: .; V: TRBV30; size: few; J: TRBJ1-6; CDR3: CAWSPRDGGLVLYNSPLHF; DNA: TGTGCCTGGAGTCCCCGGGACGGAGGCCTTGTACTATATAATTCACCCCTCCACTTT
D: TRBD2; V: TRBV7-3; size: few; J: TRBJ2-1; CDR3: CASSPGLAFSYEQFF; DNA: TGTGCCAGCAGCCCGGGACTAGCATTTTCGTATGAGCAGTTCTTC
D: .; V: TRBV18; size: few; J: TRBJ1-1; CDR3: CASSPPWVTEAFF; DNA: TGTGCCAGCTCGCCACCATGGGTCACTGAAGCTTTCTTT
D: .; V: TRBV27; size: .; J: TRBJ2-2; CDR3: CASSSGGELFF; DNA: TGTGCCAGCAGTTCGGGGGGGGAGCTGTTTTTT
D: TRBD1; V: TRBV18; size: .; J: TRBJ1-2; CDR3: CASSPAGTGGIGYTF; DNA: TGTGCCAGCTCACCGGCCGGGACAGGGGGTATTGGCTACACCTTC
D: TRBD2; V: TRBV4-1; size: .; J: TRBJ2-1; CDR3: CASSQAVGGGNEQFF; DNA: TGCGCCAGCAGCCAAGCTGTCGGGGGAGGGAATGAGCAGTTCTTC
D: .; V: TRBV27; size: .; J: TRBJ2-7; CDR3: CASRDAPGVQYF; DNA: TGTGCCAGCAGGGACGCTCCGGGGGTGCAGTACTTC
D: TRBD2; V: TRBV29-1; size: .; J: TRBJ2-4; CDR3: CSGREGRDQYF; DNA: TGCAGCGGGCGGGAGGGTCGAGATCAGTACTTC
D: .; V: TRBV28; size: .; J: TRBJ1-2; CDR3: CASSVEGKGYTF; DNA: TGTGCCAGCAGTGTAGAAGGGAAGGGCTACACCTTC
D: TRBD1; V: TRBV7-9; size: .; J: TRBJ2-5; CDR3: CASSLATGEETQYF; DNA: TGTGCCAGCAGCTTAGCCACAGGGGAAGAGACCCAGTACTTC
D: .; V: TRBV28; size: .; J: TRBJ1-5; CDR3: CASRQLNQPQHF; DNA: TGTGCCAGCCGACAGCTTAATCAGCCCCAGCATTTT
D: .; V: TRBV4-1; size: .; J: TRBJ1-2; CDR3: CASSQDLAGIAYGYTF; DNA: TGCGCCAGCAGCCAAGATCTAGCAGGGATCGCCTATGGCTACACCTTC
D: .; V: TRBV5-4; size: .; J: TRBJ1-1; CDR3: CASSLAGGEVTEAFF; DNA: TGTGCCAGCAGCTTGGCGGGGGGAGAAGTCACTGAAGCTTTCTTT